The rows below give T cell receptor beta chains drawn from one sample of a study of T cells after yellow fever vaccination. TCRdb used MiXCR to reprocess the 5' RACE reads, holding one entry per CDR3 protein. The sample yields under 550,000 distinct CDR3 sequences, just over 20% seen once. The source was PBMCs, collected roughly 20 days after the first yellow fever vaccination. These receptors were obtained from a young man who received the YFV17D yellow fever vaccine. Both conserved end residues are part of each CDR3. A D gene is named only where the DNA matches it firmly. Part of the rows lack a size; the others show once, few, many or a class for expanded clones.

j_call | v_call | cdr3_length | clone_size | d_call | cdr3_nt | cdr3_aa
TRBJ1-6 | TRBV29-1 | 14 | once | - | TGCAGCGTTGGAGACGGACGGCCGGGTTCACCCCTCCACTTT | CSVGDGRPGSPLHF
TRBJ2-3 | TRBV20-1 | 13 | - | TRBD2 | TGCAGCGGGACTAGCGGGGGCACAGATACGCAGTATTTT | CSGTSGGTDTQYF
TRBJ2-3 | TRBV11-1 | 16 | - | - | TGTGCCAGCAGCTCGGACTGGGGAGCGGTCGCAGATACGCAGTATTTT | CASSSDWGAVADTQYF
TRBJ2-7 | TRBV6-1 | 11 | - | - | TGTGCCAGCCAAAACCCTTACGAGCAGTACTTC | CASQNPYEQYF
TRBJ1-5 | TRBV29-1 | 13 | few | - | TGCAGCGTTGATAGTGGGCTCGGTCAGCCCCAGCATTTT | CSVDSGLGQPQHF
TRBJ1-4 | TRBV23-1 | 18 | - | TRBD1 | TGCGCCAGCAGTCCTACACGCTCCCCGGGACAGGGCCCTGAAAAACTGTTTTTT | CASSPTRSPGQGPEKLFF
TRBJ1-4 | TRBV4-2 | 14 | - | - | TGTGCCAGCAGCCAAGGGCAGCTTAATGAAAAACTGTTTTTT | CASSQGQLNEKLFF
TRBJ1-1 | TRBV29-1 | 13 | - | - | TGCAGCGTAGGAGGGGTGAGCAACACTGAAGCTTTCTTT | CSVGGVSNTEAFF
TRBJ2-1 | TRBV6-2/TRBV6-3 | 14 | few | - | TGTGCCAGCAGTTACATTCCCCCCCCGGATGAGCAGTTCTTC | CASSYIPPPDEQFF
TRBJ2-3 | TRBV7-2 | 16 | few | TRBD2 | TGTGCCAGCAGCTTAGTGGGGACTACGAGAGCAGATACGCAGTATTTT | CASSLVGTTRADTQYF
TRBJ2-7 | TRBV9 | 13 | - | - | TGTGCCAGCAGCCGGGCCCATAGCTCCGAGCAGTACTTC | CASSRAHSSEQYF
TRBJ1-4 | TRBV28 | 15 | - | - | TGTGCCAGCAAGGCCAGGCGGGCAACTAATGAAAAACTGTTTTTT | CASKARRATNEKLFF
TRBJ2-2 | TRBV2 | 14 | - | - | TGTGCCAGCAGCACTGACATACACCGGGGGGAGCTGTTTTTT | CASSTDIHRGELFF
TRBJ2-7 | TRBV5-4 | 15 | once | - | TGTGCCAGCAGCTTGTCCGGCATGGAAACCTACGAGCAGTACTTC | CASSLSGMETYEQYF
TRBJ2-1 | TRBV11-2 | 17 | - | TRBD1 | TGTGCCAGCACCTTAGACGGGACAGAGTACTCTTACAATGAGCAGTTCTTC | CASTLDGTEYSYNEQFF
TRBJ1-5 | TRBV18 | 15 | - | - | TGTGCCAGCTCACCACCAGACTATAGCAATCAGCCCCAGCATTTT | CASSPPDYSNQPQHF
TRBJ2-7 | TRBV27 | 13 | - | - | TGTGCCGCCGCGCCCAGGGGGGCGTACGAGCAGTACTTC | CAAAPRGAYEQYF
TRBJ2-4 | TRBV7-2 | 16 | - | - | TGTGCCAGCAGCTTAGCAGGCGGGGGCGCGAGAAACATTCAGTACTTC | CASSLAGGGARNIQYF
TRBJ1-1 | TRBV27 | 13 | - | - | TGTGCCAGCAGTTTATCGAGGCGATCTGAAGCTTTCTTT | CASSLSRRSEAFF
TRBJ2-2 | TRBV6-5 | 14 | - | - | TGTGCCAGCAGTTACGGACTCGACACCGGGGAGCTGTTTTTT | CASSYGLDTGELFF
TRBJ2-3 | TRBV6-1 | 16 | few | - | TGTGCCAGCAGTGAACGGGTCGGCGCTAGCACAGATACGCAGTATTTT | CASSERVGASTDTQYF
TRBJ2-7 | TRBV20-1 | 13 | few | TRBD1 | TGCAGTGCAAGTACAGGGGACGCCTACGAGCAGTACTTC | CSASTGDAYEQYF
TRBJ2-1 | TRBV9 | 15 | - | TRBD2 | TGTGCCAGCAGCGCCCAGGGCGGGGGTTACAATGAGCAGTTCTTC | CASSAQGGGYNEQFF
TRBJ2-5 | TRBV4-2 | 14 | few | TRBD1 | TGTGCCAGCAGCCCTACGACAGGGAGAGAGACCCAGTACTTC | CASSPTTGRETQYF
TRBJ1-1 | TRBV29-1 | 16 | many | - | TGCAGCGCCGGAAGGGGGTCCAGAGGGGGGAACACTGAAGCTTTCTTT | CSAGRGSRGGNTEAFF
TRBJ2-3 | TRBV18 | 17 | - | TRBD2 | TGTGCCAGCTCACCCGGTCGGGGGGGCGGCGACACAGATACGCAGTATTTT | CASSPGRGGGDTDTQYF
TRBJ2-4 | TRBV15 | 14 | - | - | TGTGCCACCAGCAGAGATGGCGGACCAAACATTCCGTACTTC | CATSRDGGPNIPYF
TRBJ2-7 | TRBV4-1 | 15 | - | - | TGCGCCAGCAGCCAAGGCCGGGACACCTCCTACGAGCAGTACTTC | CASSQGRDTSYEQYF
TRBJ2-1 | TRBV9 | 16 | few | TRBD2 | TGTGCCAGCAGCGCCCTCCTAGCGGGGGGTAGCAATGAGCAGTTCTTC | CASSALLAGGSNEQFF
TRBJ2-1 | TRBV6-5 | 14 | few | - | TGTGCCAGCAGTTACCGCCAGTCCTACAATGAGCAGTTCTTC | CASSYRQSYNEQFF
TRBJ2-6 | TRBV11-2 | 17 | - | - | TGTGCCAGCAGCTTCCCCTTCGAAATCCCTGGGGCCAACGTCCTGACTTTC | CASSFPFEIPGANVLTF
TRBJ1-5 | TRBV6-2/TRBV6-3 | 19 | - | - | TGTGCCAGCAGTTACACTGACCCTCGGGGACTAGTTAGCAATCAGCCCCAGCATTTT | CASSYTDPRGLVSNQPQHF
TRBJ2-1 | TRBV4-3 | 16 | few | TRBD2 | TGCGCCAGCAGCACTTTAGCGGGGGCCCCAAACAATGAGCAGTTCTTC | CASSTLAGAPNNEQFF
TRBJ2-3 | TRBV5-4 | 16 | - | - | TGTGCCAGCAGCTTGAGGGGGGCAGCGGGCACAGATACGCAGTATTTT | CASSLRGAAGTDTQYF
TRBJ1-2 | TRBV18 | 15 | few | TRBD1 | TGTGCCACCGGACAGGGAAAGCCCCCTAACTATGGCTACACCTTC | CATGQGKPPNYGYTF
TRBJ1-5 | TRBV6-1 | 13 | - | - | TGTGCCAGCAGATTGACACAAAATCAGCCCCAGCATTTT | CASRLTQNQPQHF
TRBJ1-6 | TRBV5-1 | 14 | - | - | TGCGCCAGCAGCTTCCGGGACGGTGGTTCACCCCTCCACTTT | CASSFRDGGSPLHF
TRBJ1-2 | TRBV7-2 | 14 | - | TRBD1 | TGTGCCAGCAGCCAGACGGGACAGCGCTATGGCTACACCTTC | CASSQTGQRYGYTF
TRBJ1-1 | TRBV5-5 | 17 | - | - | TGTGCCAGCAGCTTGGACAGGACAGCAAATCTGAACACTGAAGCTTTCTTT | CASSLDRTANLNTEAFF
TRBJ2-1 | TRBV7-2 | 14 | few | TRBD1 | TGTGCCAGCAGCGCTGGACGACAGGGTGCCGAGCAGTTCTTC | CASSAGRQGAEQFF
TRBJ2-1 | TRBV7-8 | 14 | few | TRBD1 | TGTGCCAGCAGCAGGACAGGGTCACCCAATGAGCAGTTCTTC | CASSRTGSPNEQFF
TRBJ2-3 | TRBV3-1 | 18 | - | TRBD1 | TGTGCCAGCAGTGACGCACGGACAGGGAAAAGGGTCACAGATACGCAGTATTTT | CASSDARTGKRVTDTQYF
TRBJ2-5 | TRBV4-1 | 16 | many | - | TGCGCCAGCAGCCAAGACGTTCGGCAAAGGGAAGAGACCCAGTACTTC | CASSQDVRQREETQYF
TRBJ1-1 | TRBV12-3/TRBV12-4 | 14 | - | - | TGTGCCAGCAGGGCGCAACTTACGAACACTGAAGCTTTCTTT | CASRAQLTNTEAFF
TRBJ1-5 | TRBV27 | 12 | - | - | TGTGCCAGCAGCTCTAACCATCAGCCCCAGCATTTT | CASSSNHQPQHF
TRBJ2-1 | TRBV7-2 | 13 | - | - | TGTGCCAGCAGCTTAACCAGGGACGATGAGCAGTTCTTC | CASSLTRDDEQFF
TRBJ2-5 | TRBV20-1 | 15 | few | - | TGCAGTGCTAGTCAATACGGCTCGGACCAAGAGACCCAGTACTTC | CSASQYGSDQETQYF
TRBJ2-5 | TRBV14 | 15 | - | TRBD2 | TGTGCCAGCAGCCAAGGTAGCGGGGGCCTGGAGACCCAGTACTTC | CASSQGSGGLETQYF
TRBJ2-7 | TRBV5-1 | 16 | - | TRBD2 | TGCGCCAGCAGCCTATTAGCGGGGGGTCTCGACTACGAGCAGTACTTC | CASSLLAGGLDYEQYF
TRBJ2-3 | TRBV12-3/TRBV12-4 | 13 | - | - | TGTGCCAGCAGTACAGGAAGCACAGATACGCAGTATTTT | CASSTGSTDTQYF
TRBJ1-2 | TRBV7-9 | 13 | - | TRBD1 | TGTGCCAGCAGCCCGGGGACAGTTCGAGGCTACACCTTC | CASSPGTVRGYTF
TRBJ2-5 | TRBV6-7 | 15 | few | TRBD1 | TGTGCCAGCAGTCGTACAGGGGATGTGGGAGAGACCCAGTACTTC | CASSRTGDVGETQYF
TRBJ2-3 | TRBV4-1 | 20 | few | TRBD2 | TGCGCCAGCAGCCAATGGCGACTAGCAGGATCTGAGCAAATGGCAGATACGCAGTATTTT | CASSQWRLAGSEQMADTQYF
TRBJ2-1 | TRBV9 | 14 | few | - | TGTGCCAGCAGCGCCCGGGGGGCTGGTTTTGAGCAGTTCTTC | CASSARGAGFEQFF
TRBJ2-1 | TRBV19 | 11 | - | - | TGTGCCAGTAGTATGTTCGGGGAGCAGTTCTTC | CASSMFGEQFF